A single count supports the clone carrying this T cell receptor beta chain. Its antigen is undetermined. These data are taken from a study of Tregs in tolerant kidney transplant recipients. The study, taken as a whole, reports: In tolerant patients, donor-specific Tregs outgrew total Tregs, suggesting antigen-driven expansion. Nucleotide sequences could not be compared across some patients' samples due to primer changes.

Clones were sequenced by immunoSEQ multiplex PCR, and TCRdb holds only the in-frame ones, with some missing. The table includes about 100,000 clones, more than 85% detected once. Sequences were derived from CD4+ T cells from blood, sampled before the transplant. The receptor comes from a human donor who received a combined kidney and bone marrow transplant.

The CDR3 nucleotides read TGTGCCAGTAGTAATTACCCTTCGGCAGGGACTTATGACGAGCAGTACTTC. This translates into CASSNYPSAGTYDEQYF. The genes are TRBV19 and TRBJ2-7; tentatively, D is TRBD2 (6 bases). The CDR3 spans 17 residues. V was shortened by 4 bases and J by 5 bases, with 24 bases between the two germline ends. The germline V gene encodes CDR1 LNHDA and CDR2 SQIVND (reference sequence).